These T cell receptor beta chains were read from a single sample in a study of T cell responses to AZD1222 COVID-19 vaccine. Data came from immunoSEQ multiplex PCR; TCRdb stores just in-frame clones and leaves some out. The table shows under 95,000 clones, with about 88% occurring only once. The input for sequencing was peripheral blood, taken on day 0 of AZD1222 vaccination. These receptors were taken from an adult in good health. The conserved cysteine and the conserved F or W are not part of the CDR3 here. A D gene is named only where the DNA matches it firmly.

V gene,D gene,J gene,CDR3 protein
TRBV5-1,NA,TRBJ1-4,ASSQRGNGGEKLF
TRBV6-2/TRBV6-3,TRBD1,TRBJ1-1,ASRPDRAPMNTEAF
TRBV18,TRBD1,TRBJ1-2,ASSPVKQGNYGYT
TRBV28,NA,TRBJ1-6,ASSLQTGSSPLH
TRBV27,NA,TRBJ1-5,ASSLWAGDQPQH
TRBV3-1/TRBV3-2,NA,TRBJ2-1,ASSPGRRGF
TRBV12-3/TRBV12-4,NA,TRBJ1-4,ASSSIEKLF
TRBV12-2,NA,TRBJ1-5,ASRFLRRQGYSNQPQH
TRBV6-1,TRBD2,TRBJ2-1,ASSEVVLAGDFSYNEQF
TRBV19,NA,TRBJ2-2,ASTNWGGPTGELF
TRBV6-5,NA,TRBJ2-1,ASRKAGGNEQF
TRBV7-6,NA,TRBJ1-4,ASSLRGPLF
TRBV11-1,TRBD1,TRBJ2-1,ASSFRAGQGKF
TRBV5-4,TRBD2,TRBJ2-3,ASSLPLAGARNTQY
TRBV2,NA,TRBJ1-2,ASSQTYRSKGYT
TRBV6-5,NA,TRBJ1-5,ASSSGEGWNQPQH
TRBV5-8,TRBD1,TRBJ1-2,ASSVRGLDYGYT
TRBV6-9,NA,TRBJ1-5,ARDHRTPRPQH
TRBV5-5,TRBD2,TRBJ2-7,ATRVGGGSYEQY
TRBV11-2,NA,TRBJ1-1,ASSGTYRGNTEAF
TRBV20-1,NA,TRBJ1-5,SASLQGPNQPQH
TRBV2,TRBD1,TRBJ1-1,ASRRDRDRGTEAF
TRBV19,NA,TRBJ2-5,ASSIDSYAETQY
TRBV28,NA,TRBJ2-7,ASSFDRRGYEQY
TRBV6-6,NA,TRBJ1-3,ASSSTTGGNTIY
TRBV3-1/TRBV3-2,NA,TRBJ2-7,ASSQLGREQY
TRBV15,NA,TRBJ2-1,ATSRDLAGGPYNEQF
TRBV7-9,TRBD1,TRBJ2-7,ASSPGGQGREQY
TRBV11-3,TRBD1,TRBJ2-1,ASSSTDRASYNEQF
TRBV6-1,NA,TRBJ1-2,ASSEMGPGTMKSYT
TRBV6-5,TRBD1,TRBJ1-2,ASSFGQVYGYT
TRBV3-1/TRBV3-2,NA,TRBJ1-5,ASSQDPRQPQH
TRBV25-1,NA,TRBJ2-6,ASSEAGSGANVLT
TRBV6-6,TRBD1,TRBJ1-1,ASSYGTGGRNTEAF
TRBV12-3/TRBV12-4,NA,TRBJ1-1,ASSLAYEAF
TRBV11-2,NA,TRBJ1-3,ASSWSAGGVSGNTIY
TRBV4-1,NA,TRBJ2-5,ASSQEEAWETQY
TRBV6-1,NA,TRBJ2-7,ASSEREGGYEQY
TRBV7-9,TRBD2,TRBJ2-7,ASSSTSEGYHEQY
TRBV5-8,NA,TRBJ2-1,ASSSRRQSHEQF
TRBV28,TRBD1,TRBJ2-7,ASSSVWRTGRQY
TRBV6-2/TRBV6-3,TRBD2,TRBJ2-7,ASSFSGTPYEQY
TRBV7-9,NA,TRBJ1-4,ASSPGGQGNEKLF
TRBV6-6,TRBD2,TRBJ2-5,ASRQTSGTYQETQY
TRBV10-3,NA,TRBJ1-5,AIRGGGAQH
TRBV7-9,TRBD2,TRBJ2-3,ASSLVAGGPDTQY
TRBV2,NA,TRBJ2-7,ASRRSAYEQY
TRBV5-4,TRBD2,TRBJ2-7,ASSGGVAGGFHEQY
TRBV5-3,NA,TRBJ1-1,ARRLGGEDYLNTEAF
TRBV13,TRBD1,TRBJ2-5,ASSSRQGETQY
TRBV18,NA,TRBJ1-1,ASSPTGDSAFMNTEAF
TRBV2,TRBD1,TRBJ2-1,ASSDKVEGGQGVYNEQF
TRBV6-6,TRBD1,TRBJ1-1,ASSYARGQSVTEAF
TRBV6-6,TRBD1,TRBJ1-1,ASSNGQDTEAF
TRBV5-6,NA,TRBJ2-1,ASSLARGYNEQF
TRBV20-1,NA,TRBJ1-2,SAGRYGYT
TRBV7-9,TRBD2,TRBJ2-1,ASSLASGGDNEQF
TRBV20-1,NA,TRBJ1-2,SVRRGDGYT
TRBV5-1,NA,TRBJ1-1,ASSSPGQIGAF